The 5 T cell receptor beta chains in this list originate from one sample, sequenced in a study of shared clonotypes between healthy human individuals. Repertoires were generated with immunoSEQ multiplex PCR, while TCRdb's copy carries only in-frame clones and drops some. This table has roughly 2.1 million clones, just over 90% appearing once. The naive CD8 fraction comprised CD45RO-negative cells positively selected for CCR7 and excluded terminally differentiated effector memory CD45RA+ cells. Sequences were obtained from naive CD8+ T cells from PBMCs. The source of these receptors is a man aged 18 to 35 in good health. Some clones in this sample may be carry-over from other donors' samples.

The J gene is TRBJ1-4, the V gene TRBV6-5; a possible D gene is TRBD1 (5 bases). This CDR3 is 14 amino acids long. The V gene lost 2 bases and the J gene lost 8 bases, with 12 bases spanning the gap. Germline-derived CDR1 and CDR2 are MNHEY and SVGAGI. CDR3 sequence reads: CASSYGRETEKLFF. The CDR3 DNA reads as TGTGCCAGCAGTTACGGCAGGGAAACGGAAAAACTGTTTTTT.

The J gene is TRBJ1-2, the V gene TRBV30; unclear D gene. There are 15 residues in the CDR3. Germline loops: CDR1 GTSNPN, CDR2 SVGIG (reference sequence). V lost 1 base to trimming and J lost 7 bases, with 19 bases between them. The CDR3, as DNA: TGTGCCTGGAGTGGGTTTCGCCACTTCTGGGGTGGCTACACCTTC. Protein sequence: CAWSGFRHFWGGYTF.

The CDR3 loop is CASSPLDNEQFF. The DNA of the CDR3 is TGTGCCAGCAGCCCCCTAGACAATGAGCAGTTCTTC. The rearrangement joins TRBV7-8 to TRBJ2-1; no reliable D call. CDR1 is SGHVS and CDR2 is FQNEAQ in the germline V gene. The V end lost 5 bases, the J end lost 5 bases, and 7 bases lay between the germline ends. This CDR3 is 12 amino acids long.

The chain combines TRBV15 with TRBJ1-5; a possible D gene is TRBD1 (5 bases). The CDR3 length is 16 residues. Trimming removed 5 bases at V and 3 bases at J, with 17 bases between. The germline gives CDR1 LNHNV, CDR2 YYDKDF (reference sequence). This chain's CDR3 is CATSSSAGDPNQPQHF. The DNA for the CDR3 is TGTGCCACCAGCTCCTCCGCGGGGGACCCCAATCAGCCCCAGCATTTT.

The chain couples TRBV29-1 to TRBJ2-7; D not resolved. This CDR3 has 13 amino acids. V gave up 4 bases and J gave up 1 base, with 11 bases separating them. Germline V lookup: CDR1 SQVTM, CDR2 ANQGSEA. The chain's CDR3 is CSVGSSRSYEQYF. In DNA form, the CDR3 reads TGCAGCGTTGGAAGTAGCCGATCCTACGAGCAGTACTTC.